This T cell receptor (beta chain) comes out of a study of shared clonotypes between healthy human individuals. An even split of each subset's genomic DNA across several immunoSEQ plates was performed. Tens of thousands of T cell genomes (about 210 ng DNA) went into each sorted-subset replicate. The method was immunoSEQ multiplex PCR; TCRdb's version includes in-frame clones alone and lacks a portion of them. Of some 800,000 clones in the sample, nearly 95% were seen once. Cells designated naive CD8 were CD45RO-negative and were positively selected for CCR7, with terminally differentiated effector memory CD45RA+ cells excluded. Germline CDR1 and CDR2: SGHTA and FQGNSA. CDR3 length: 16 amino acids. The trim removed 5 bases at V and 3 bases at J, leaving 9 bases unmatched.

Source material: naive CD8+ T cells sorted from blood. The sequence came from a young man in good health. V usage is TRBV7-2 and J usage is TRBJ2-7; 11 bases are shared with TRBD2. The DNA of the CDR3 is TGTGCCAGCAGCACTAGCGGGAGAGGAGGTTACTACGAGCAGTACTTC. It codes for CASSTSGRGGYYEQYF.